The clone carrying this T cell receptor beta chain was detected once. Its antigen is still unknown. The data derive from a study of T cell responses to AZD1222 COVID-19 vaccine. The study, taken as a whole, reports: Unmutated variant regions reportedly attract nearly half of all spike-specific TCRs. None of the repertoires were sampled until the peak T cell response had passed. In a largely white British group with more females than males, clonal diversity was possibly underestimated.

V gave up 1 base and J gave up 3 bases, with 4 bases separating them. The CDR3 has 13 residues. Germline CDR1 MNHEY, CDR2 SMNVEV (reference sequence). Clones were sequenced by immunoSEQ multiplex PCR, and TCRdb holds only the in-frame ones, with some missing. The table records 150,000 to 200,000 clones, around nine tenths of them present only once. This specimen was peripheral blood, taken on day 0 of AZD1222 vaccination. The TCR originated in an adult in good health. The chain carries TRBV27 and TRBJ2-1, with D unclear. The CDR3 coding sequence is TGTGCCAGCAGTTTATGGCTCTACAATGAGCAGTTCTTC. Amino acids: CASSLWLYNEQFF.